These 3 T cell receptor beta chains originate from one sample sequenced in a study of early stage breast cancer tumors. Profiling relied on immunoSEQ multiplex PCR, and the TCRdb table lists in-frame clones only, not all of them. This sample carries about 36,000 clones, less than 80% of them seen once, and the ten largest clones take roughly 7%. The sample taken for sequencing was blood. All receptors come from a person in their sixties or seventies with breast cancer.

The chain is built from TRBV2 and TRBJ1-5; the match to TRBD1 covers 7 bases. V was clipped by 7 bases and J by 6 bases; unmatched bases: 6. The CDR3 is 13 residues long. Germline V gene data show CDR1 as SNHLY and CDR2 as FYNNEI. CDR3 protein: CASMQGESQPQHF. CDR3 in DNA: TGTGCCAGCATGCAGGGGGAGAGTCAGCCCCAGCATTTT.

The chain uses TRBV11-3 and TRBJ1-3; D remains unclear. The CDR3 sequence is 13 residues long. The germline V gene has CDR1 SGHNT and CDR2 YENEEA. V lost 2 bases and J 4 bases, leaving 6 bases between the germline ends. CDR3 region: CASSLTSGNTIYF. CDR3 in DNA: TGTGCCAGCAGCTTAACCTCCGGAAACACCATATATTTT.

The chain joins TRBV11-2 to TRBJ2-1, with 8 bases lining up with TRBD1. CDR1 and CDR2 from the germline V gene are SGHAT and FQNNGV. J gave up 0 bases and V 1 base, and 5 bases lay outside the gene matches. This CDR3 comprises 17 residues. The CDR3 here is CASSLAWTGSSYNEQFF. CDR3 bases: TGTGCCAGCAGCTTAGCCTGGACAGGGAGCTCCTACAATGAGCAGTTCTTC. The full variable domain, in which reference TRBV11-2 and TRBJ2-1 provide the parts outside the CDR3, is EAGVAQSPRYKIIEKRQSVAFWCNPISGHATLYWYQQILGQGPKLLIQFQNNGVVDDSQLPKDRFSAERLKGVDSTLKIQPAKLEDSAVYLCASSLAWTGSSYNEQFFGPGTRLTVL.